This TCR beta chain was captured in a study of OX40 agonist ivuxolimab in advanced cancers. Drawing of blood for sampling happened at baseline, at cycle 4 day 1, and at cycle 7 day 1. This clone has a single count. This table comes from immunoSEQ multiplex PCR, and its TCRdb copy is limited to in-frame clones, with some not included. This sample yields over 55,000 clones, of which about 80% are seen a single time; about 2.4% belongs to the top ten. CDR3 length: 13 residues. V was shortened by 4 bases and J by 6 bases, with 13 bases between the two germline ends. Germline-derived CDR1 and CDR2 are SGDLS and YYNGEE.

The sequence was obtained from an adult with an advanced solid tumor such as melanoma, head and neck, liver or kidney cancer. The genes are TRBV9 and TRBJ1-1; D remains unclear. The specimen was CD4+ or CD8+ T cells sorted from blood, collected in a trial of the OX40 agonist ivuxolimab. CDR3 amino acids: CASSYTEEAEAFF. The CDR3 DNA reads TGTGCCAGCAGCTACACAGAGGAGGCTGAAGCTTTCTTT.